Reported below is one T cell receptor beta chain. One end of the junction fails to match germline, which may point to a read error. The entry originates in a study of Ad26.COV2.S vaccination and SARS-CoV-2 variants. Whole-study context: The trial was COV1001 and the donor's arm was Ad26.COV2.S. Ad26.COV2.S given intramuscularly, once or twice 56 days apart.

Treatment given: around 19 received Ad26.COV2.S at low or high dose, single or two shots; roughly five received placebo; per-sample allocation not given. All samples were drawn on day 63, counting from the first vaccine or placebo injection. The shot given was an Ad26 vector that makes Wuhan-strain SARS-CoV-2 spike. The CDR3 covers 16 residues. Germline V lookup: CDR1 LGHNA, CDR2 YSLEER. Clones were read by immunoSEQ multiplex PCR, and TCRdb kept only the in-frame ones, dropping some. The top ten hold 9% to 15% of the sample, which has approximately 450,000 clones, over 75% seen once. This rearrangement joins TRBV4-3 to TRBJ2-5, with a possible D match to TRBD2 (6 bases). This clonotype was obtained from a person between 18 and 65 years old who received the Ad26.COV2.S COVID-19 vaccine or a placebo. The sequenced sample was peripheral blood, obtained in a trial of Ad26.COV2.S vaccine versus placebo. CDR3 bases: TGCGCCAGCAGCCAAGATCGGGTGGGAGGTCAAGTGACCCAGTACTTC. Encoded protein: CASSQDRVGGQVTQYF.